The rows below give T cell receptor beta chains drawn from one sample of a study of beta chain features in type 1 diabetes. The assay was immunoSEQ multiplex PCR, and TCRdb's table has in-frame clones only and misses some. The sample has 350,000 to 400,000 clones, approximately 16% seen once. Material: naive CD4+ T cells from blood. The receptors stem from a woman aged 18-29 years in good health. CDR3s include the opening cysteine and the closing phenylalanine or tryptophan. Fields, in order: D gene, J gene, clone size, V gene, CDR3 protein, CDR3 DNA. D genes are given only for firm matches. Clone size is shown for a subset of rows, as once, few, many or a class of expanded clone.

TRBD2 | TRBJ2-7 | NA | TRBV5-1 | CASSDAAGGPDEQYF | TGCGCCAGCTCGGACGCAGCGGGAGGGCCCGACGAGCAGTACTTC
NA | TRBJ2-1 | NA | TRBV28 | CPGGQGTDNEQFF | TGCCCCGGGGGGCAGGGGACGGACAATGAGCAGTTCTTC
NA | TRBJ1-5 | NA | TRBV30 | CAWDRDFRQPQHF | TGTGCCTGGGATCGGGACTTTCGACAGCCCCAGCATTTT
TRBD2 | TRBJ2-5 | NA | TRBV5-4 | CASSLGGRARETQYF | TGTGCCAGCAGCTTGGGCGGGAGGGCCCGGGAGACCCAGTACTTC
TRBD2 | TRBJ2-1 | NA | TRBV7-2 | CASSPSGRVNEQFF | TGTGCCAGCAGTCCTAGCGGGAGGGTAAATGAGCAGTTCTTC
NA | TRBJ2-5 | few | TRBV30 | CAWSVPSSARETQYF | TGTGCCTGGAGTGTACCCTCTAGCGCCCGAGAGACCCAGTACTTC
NA | TRBJ1-1 | NA | TRBV6-5 | CASSGQMDTEAFF | TGTGCCAGCAGCGGACAGATGGACACTGAAGCTTTCTTT
TRBD2 | TRBJ2-3 | few | TRBV25-1 | CASSEHMLAGGPDTQYF | TGTGCCAGCAGTGAGCATATGCTAGCGGGAGGGCCCGATACGCAGTATTTT
TRBD1 | TRBJ2-7 | NA | TRBV25-1 | CASSGGQGYEQYF | TGTGCCAGCAGTGGTGGACAGGGGTACGAGCAGTACTTC
NA | TRBJ2-7 | NA | TRBV29-1 | CSAGQTYEQYF | TGCAGCGCCGGACAGACATACGAGCAGTACTTC
TRBD2 | TRBJ2-7 | few | TRBV28 | CASSFSGTSGNEQYF | TGTGCCAGCAGTTTTTCCGGGACTAGCGGAAACGAGCAGTACTTC
TRBD2 | TRBJ2-2 | few | TRBV30 | CAWGSGTNLFANTGELFF | TGTGCCTGGGGGTCCGGGACTAACTTATTCGCGAACACCGGGGAGCTGTTTTTT
NA | TRBJ2-7 | NA | TRBV28 | CASSLQPDGYEQYF | TGTGCCAGCAGTCTACAGCCAGATGGCTACGAGCAGTACTTC
NA | TRBJ1-1 | NA | TRBV18 | CASSPSTDTEAFF | TGTGCCAGCTCACCTTCGACAGACACTGAAGCTTTCTTT
NA | TRBJ1-1 | few | TRBV5-1 | CASTLQGISEAFF | TGCGCCAGCACCCTACAGGGAATCTCTGAAGCTTTCTTT
NA | TRBJ2-1 | NA | TRBV11-3 | CASGFGVSSYNEQFF | TGTGCCAGTGGTTTCGGAGTTTCCTCCTACAATGAGCAGTTCTTC
NA | TRBJ2-2 | NA | TRBV18 | CASSPDSTGELFF | TGTGCCAGCTCACCGGACAGCACCGGGGAGCTGTTTTTT
NA | TRBJ1-2 | NA | TRBV2 | CASRKDNNYGYTF | TGTGCCAGCAGGAAGGACAATAACTATGGCTACACCTTC
TRBD2 | TRBJ2-1 | few | TRBV30 | CAWDPGLALYNEQFF | TGTGCCTGGGACCCGGGACTAGCGCTCTACAATGAGCAGTTCTTC
TRBD2 | TRBJ2-7 | NA | TRBV30 | CAWNRGGPYEQYF | TGTGCCTGGAATCGGGGGGGACCCTACGAGCAGTACTTC
TRBD2 | TRBJ2-1 | NA | TRBV5-4 | CASSLRGGFTYNEQFF | TGTGCCAGCAGCCTACGGGGGGGGTTCACCTACAATGAGCAGTTCTTC
NA | TRBJ1-5 | NA | TRBV6-4 | CASSEQYSNQPQHF | TGTGCCAGCAGTGAACAGTATAGCAATCAGCCCCAGCATTTT
NA | TRBJ2-6 | NA | TRBV19 | CASRREQGAGANVLTF | TGTGCCAGTAGAAGAGAACAGGGAGCTGGGGCCAACGTCCTGACTTTC
NA | TRBJ2-7 | few | TRBV7-9 | CASSLGPGPYEQYF | TGTGCCAGCAGCTTAGGGCCGGGTCCCTACGAGCAGTACTTC
NA | TRBJ2-1 | few | TRBV19 | CASSTMGGGHNEQFF | TGTGCCAGTAGCACCATGGGAGGGGGACACAATGAGCAGTTCTTC
NA | TRBJ2-1 | NA | TRBV7-3 | CASSLLLLDEQFF | TGTGCCAGCAGCTTACTGCTCCTAGATGAGCAGTTCTTC
NA | TRBJ2-1 | few | TRBV14 | CASSQVTGTRNEQFF | TGTGCCAGCAGCCAAGTAACCGGGACACGAAATGAGCAGTTCTTC
NA | TRBJ2-3 | NA | TRBV4-3 | CASSQDNRGGADTQYF | TGCGCCAGCAGCCAAGATAACAGGGGGGGCGCAGATACGCAGTATTTT
TRBD2 | TRBJ2-3 | few | TRBV15 | CATSKSGSGTDTQYF | TGTGCCACCAGCAAGAGCGGGAGCGGCACAGATACGCAGTATTTT
NA | TRBJ2-3 | NA | TRBV6-6 | CASSSGVLYSTDTQYF | TGTGCCAGCAGCTCCGGAGTTCTCTATAGCACAGATACGCAGTATTTT
TRBD1 | TRBJ2-7 | NA | TRBV5-1 | CASTRTGESYEQYF | TGCGCCAGCACTCGGACAGGGGAATCCTACGAGCAGTACTTC
NA | TRBJ1-2 | few | TRBV7-9 | CASSLTDYYGYTF | TGTGCCAGCAGCTTGACGGACTACTATGGCTACACCTTC
TRBD1 | TRBJ1-5 | NA | TRBV19 | CASSDRGDQPQHF | TGTGCCAGTAGCGACAGGGGCGATCAGCCCCAGCATTTT
NA | TRBJ2-4 | once | TRBV19 | CASSIRPTQGNIQYF | TGTGCCAGTAGTATAAGACCAACACAGGGAAACATTCAGTACTTC
NA | TRBJ1-1 | NA | TRBV28 | CASNKGTAPGEAFF | TGTGCCAGCAACAAAGGCACAGCCCCGGGGGAAGCTTTCTTT
NA | TRBJ2-7 | NA | TRBV12-5 | CASVPDSYEQYF | TGTGCTAGTGTCCCAGACTCCTACGAGCAGTACTTC
TRBD1 | TRBJ2-3 | few | TRBV10-3 | CAIKPGQGGTDTQYF | TGTGCCATCAAACCCGGACAGGGGGGCACAGATACGCAGTATTTT
TRBD1 | TRBJ1-5 | NA | TRBV18 | CASSPSDRAINQPQHF | TGTGCCAGCTCACCGTCGGACAGGGCCATCAATCAGCCCCAGCATTTT
TRBD1 | TRBJ2-3 | once | TRBV27 | CASRPRTGGDTQYF | TGTGCCAGCAGACCAAGGACAGGAGGAGATACGCAGTATTTT
NA | TRBJ1-1 | few | TRBV5-4 | CASSVMNTEAFF | TGTGCCAGCAGCGTAATGAACACTGAAGCTTTCTTT
NA | TRBJ1-5 | NA | TRBV28 | CASSPLGGSINQPQHF | TGTGCCAGCAGCCCCCTAGGGGGTTCCATCAATCAGCCCCAGCATTTT
TRBD1 | TRBJ1-2 | NA | TRBV2 | CASSGGTGKSYGYTF | TGTGCCAGCAGCGGCGGGACAGGGAAATCCTATGGCTACACCTTC
NA | TRBJ2-3 | NA | TRBV4-2 | CASSPTRGLVTDTQYF | TGTGCCAGCAGCCCTACGAGAGGGCTAGTCACAGATACGCAGTATTTT
TRBD2 | TRBJ2-1 | NA | TRBV9 | CASSRRLAGVSEQFF | TGTGCCAGCAGCCGTCGACTAGCGGGAGTCAGTGAGCAGTTCTTC
NA | TRBJ1-4 | few | TRBV5-1 | CASSLSFGMHEKLFF | TGCGCCAGCAGCTTGTCATTCGGGATGCATGAAAAACTGTTTTTT
NA | TRBJ1-1 | few | TRBV4-1 | CASSQGLAGGTEAFF | TGCGCCAGCAGCCAAGGGCTGGCAGGAGGGACTGAAGCTTTCTTT
TRBD2 | TRBJ2-7 | NA | TRBV7-9 | CASSLVLAGENEQYF | TGTGCCAGCAGCTTAGTTCTAGCGGGAGAGAACGAGCAGTACTTC
NA | TRBJ2-7 | few | TRBV18 | CASSPPAGPRYEQYF | TGTGCCAGCTCACCACCCGCGGGTCCGCGGTACGAGCAGTACTTC
NA | TRBJ2-1 | few | TRBV7-3 | CASSSNGRRDEQFF | TGTGCCAGCAGCTCCAACGGGAGAAGGGATGAGCAGTTCTTC
TRBD1 | TRBJ1-5 | NA | TRBV7-3 | CASSRTGVNQPQHF | TGTGCCAGCAGCCGGACAGGGGTCAATCAGCCCCAGCATTTT
NA | TRBJ2-7 | NA | TRBV21-1 | CASSVEPQGHYEQYF | TGTGCCAGCAGCGTCGAGCCCCAGGGGCACTACGAGCAGTACTTC
NA | TRBJ2-1 | few | TRBV5-1 | CASSPELGLNNEQFF | TGCGCCAGCAGCCCGGAATTGGGGCTAAACAATGAGCAGTTCTTC
NA | TRBJ2-7 | few | TRBV28 | CASGRVSEQYF | TGTGCCAGCGGCAGGGTCTCCGAGCAGTACTTC
NA | TRBJ1-4 | few | TRBV18 | CASSPRRVSTNEKLFF | TGTGCCAGCTCACCACGCCGAGTCTCCACTAATGAAAAACTGTTTTTT
NA | TRBJ2-1 | NA | TRBV28 | CASSSAAIGSYNEQFF | TGTGCCAGCAGTTCGGCGGCGATCGGCTCCTACAATGAGCAGTTCTTC
TRBD1 | TRBJ1-1 | NA | TRBV18 | CASSPLTGDSEAFF | TGTGCCAGCTCACCGTTGACAGGGGATTCTGAAGCTTTCTTT
NA | TRBJ1-2 | few | TRBV7-2 | CASSPDKSNYGYTF | TGTGCCAGCAGCCCGGACAAGTCTAACTATGGCTACACCTTC
NA | TRBJ2-7 | NA | TRBV4-2 | CASSLQGTSYEQYF | TGTGCCAGCAGCCTACAGGGGACTTCCTACGAGCAGTACTTC